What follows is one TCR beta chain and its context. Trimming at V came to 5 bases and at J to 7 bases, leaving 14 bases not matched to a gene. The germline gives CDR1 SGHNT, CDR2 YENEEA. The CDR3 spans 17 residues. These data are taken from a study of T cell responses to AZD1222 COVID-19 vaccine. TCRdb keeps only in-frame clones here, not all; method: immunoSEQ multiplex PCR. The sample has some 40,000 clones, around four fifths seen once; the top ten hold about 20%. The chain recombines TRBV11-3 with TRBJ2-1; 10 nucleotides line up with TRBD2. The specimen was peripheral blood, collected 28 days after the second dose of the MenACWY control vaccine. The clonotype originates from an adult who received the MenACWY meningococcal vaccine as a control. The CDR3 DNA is TGTGCCAGCAGCCTAGCCCCTAGGGCTAGCGGGAGAAATGAGCAGTTCTTC. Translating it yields CASSLAPRASGRNEQFF.